This is a list of T cell receptor beta chains from one sample in a study of T cell repertoires in cytomegalovirus infection. MiXCR, run by TCRdb on the reads, gives a single entry per CDR3 protein. The sample holds 630,000 or so distinct CDR3 sequences, approximately 24% seen once. The sample taken for sequencing was CD8+ T cells from PBMCs. These receptor sequences come from a human donor in good health (CMV status not recorded). Some clones in this sample may be carry-over from other donors' samples. CDR3s include the opening cysteine and the closing phenylalanine or tryptophan. Each record gives: J gene, clone size, D gene, V gene, CDR3 protein, CDR3 DNA. A D gene is named only where the DNA matches it firmly. Where a row states a size, it is once, few, many or the class of an expanded clone; other rows omit it.

TRBJ2-3,many,NA,TRBV19,CASSPGFGVADTQYF,TGTGCCAGTAGTCCCGGCTTCGGCGTCGCAGATACGCAGTATTTT
TRBJ2-3,few,TRBD1,TRBV6-2/TRBV6-3,CASSLLPLTGDKDTQYF,TGTGCCAGCAGCCTTCTACCCTTGACAGGGGACAAAGATACGCAGTATTTT
TRBJ2-3,NA,TRBD2,TRBV20-1,CSAINERGVSYGTDTQYF,TGCAGTGCTATAAACGAGCGGGGGGTTTCATATGGCACAGATACGCAGTATTTT
TRBJ2-3,NA,TRBD2,TRBV20-1,CSGRGGSTDTQYF,TGCAGTGGCCGGGGGGGAAGCACAGATACGCAGTATTTT
TRBJ2-1,few,TRBD1,TRBV4-3,CASSQEWTGTGSYNEQFF,TGCGCCAGCAGCCAAGAATGGACCGGGACAGGGTCCTACAATGAGCAGTTCTTC
TRBJ2-3,many,TRBD2,TRBV27,CASSLLRAGGTDTQYF,TGTGCCAGCAGTTTGCTGCGAGCGGGGGGCACAGATACGCAGTATTTT
TRBJ2-3,many,TRBD1,TRBV7-2,CASSPGTGVTDTQYF,TGTGCCAGCAGCCCCGGGACAGGGGTCACAGATACGCAGTATTTT
TRBJ1-2,NA,TRBD1,TRBV28,CASSRGQRNYGYTF,TGTGCCAGCAGTAGGGGACAGCGCAACTATGGCTACACCTTC
TRBJ1-4,many,NA,TRBV7-2,CASSHLEEPNEKLFF,TGTGCCAGCAGCCACCTGGAGGAGCCAAATGAAAAACTGTTTTTT
TRBJ2-1,NA,TRBD2,TRBV12-3/TRBV12-4,CASSFASGGEQFF,TGTGCCAGCAGTTTCGCCTCCGGGGGGGAGCAGTTCTTC
TRBJ2-1,few,TRBD2,TRBV6-2/TRBV6-3,CASSLSLAGIYNEQFF,TGTGCCAGCAGTCTATCCCTAGCGGGTATTTACAATGAGCAGTTCTTC
TRBJ1-1,few,TRBD1,TRBV7-9,CASSLAGQENTEAFF,TGTGCCAGCAGCTTAGCGGGACAGGAGAACACTGAAGCTTTCTTT
TRBJ2-6,many,NA,TRBV28,CASSFDGSGANVLTF,TGTGCCAGCAGTTTTGACGGCTCTGGGGCCAACGTCCTGACTTTC
TRBJ2-1,many,NA,TRBV7-9,CASSLVGGNEQFF,TGTGCCAGCAGCTTAGTGGGGGGCAATGAGCAGTTCTTC
TRBJ2-1,many,NA,TRBV7-9,CASSFRDVSYNEQFF,TGTGCCAGCAGCTTCCGGGACGTCTCCTACAATGAGCAGTTCTTC
TRBJ2-1,NA,NA,TRBV28,CASSDIRVGEDEQFF,TGTGCCAGCAGTGATATAAGGGTGGGGGAGGATGAGCAGTTCTTC